These T cell receptor beta chains were read from a single sample in a study of blood T cells in healthy people across ages. TCRdb passed the 5' RACE reads through MiXCR, listing each CDR3 protein once. This table holds roughly 930,000 distinct CDR3 sequences, around 48% found once. Sequencing used blood. These receptors all come from a man younger than 40 in good health. The CDR3 runs from the conserved cysteine through the conserved F or W. The order of the fields is clone size, V gene, J gene, CDR3 length, D gene, CDR3 protein, CDR3 DNA. D genes are given only for firm matches. Clone size is shown for a subset of rows, as once, few, many or a class of expanded clone.

clone_size: few; v_call: TRBV25-1; j_call: TRBJ1-2; cdr3_length: 14; d_call: TRBD1; cdr3_aa: CASSEGTGAYGYTF; cdr3_nt: TGTGCCAGCAGTGAAGGGACAGGGGCTTATGGCTACACCTTC
clone_size: .; v_call: TRBV3-1; j_call: TRBJ2-5; cdr3_length: 16; d_call: .; cdr3_aa: CASSQSATPTQETQYF; cdr3_nt: TGTGCCAGCAGCCAATCGGCGACACCAACTCAAGAGACCCAGTACTTC
clone_size: .; v_call: TRBV20-1; j_call: TRBJ2-1; cdr3_length: 15; d_call: TRBD2; cdr3_aa: CSATLPGLDIHEQFF; cdr3_nt: TGCAGTGCTACCCTACCGGGACTAGATATTCATGAGCAGTTCTTC
clone_size: once; v_call: TRBV7-2; j_call: TRBJ1-1; cdr3_length: 13; d_call: .; cdr3_aa: CASSLKSGSEAFF; cdr3_nt: TGTGCCAGCAGCTTAAAATCAGGATCTGAAGCTTTCTTT
clone_size: few; v_call: TRBV4-3; j_call: TRBJ1-2; cdr3_length: 16; d_call: .; cdr3_aa: CASSQDRRWENYGYTF; cdr3_nt: TGCGCCAGCAGCCAAGATCGGCGCTGGGAGAACTATGGCTACACCTTC
clone_size: .; v_call: TRBV20-1; j_call: TRBJ2-5; cdr3_length: 15; d_call: TRBD2; cdr3_aa: CSATSIAGGQNEQYF; cdr3_nt: TGCAGTGCTACGAGCATAGCGGGGGGGCAAAATGAGCAGTACTTC
clone_size: few; v_call: TRBV6-1; j_call: TRBJ2-7; cdr3_length: 16; d_call: .; cdr3_aa: CASSDDSTRYNYEQYF; cdr3_nt: TGTGCCAGCAGTGACGACTCTACCCGTTACAACTACGAGCAGTACTTC
clone_size: .; v_call: TRBV20-1; j_call: TRBJ2-1; cdr3_length: 16; d_call: .; cdr3_aa: CSARDLATLATNEQFF; cdr3_nt: TGCAGTGCTAGAGATTTGGCTACCCTAGCGACGAATGAGCAGTTCTTC
clone_size: .; v_call: TRBV7-9; j_call: TRBJ1-2; cdr3_length: 15; d_call: .; cdr3_aa: CASSLVRAQSYGYTF; cdr3_nt: TGTGCCAGCAGCTTAGTGCGGGCGCAAAGCTATGGCTACACCTTC
clone_size: .; v_call: TRBV6-2/TRBV6-3; j_call: TRBJ2-1; cdr3_length: 14; d_call: .; cdr3_aa: CASRPVDSYNEQFF; cdr3_nt: TGTGCCAGCAGGCCCGTAGACAGCTACAATGAGCAGTTCTTC
clone_size: .; v_call: TRBV10-3; j_call: TRBJ2-2; cdr3_length: 14; d_call: TRBD2; cdr3_aa: CAIAGTSVTGELFF; cdr3_nt: TGTGCCATCGCCGGGACTAGCGTCACCGGGGAGCTGTTTTTT
clone_size: .; v_call: TRBV7-9; j_call: TRBJ1-1; cdr3_length: 14; d_call: .; cdr3_aa: CASSLGSANTEAFF; cdr3_nt: TGTGCCAGCAGCTTAGGTTCGGCGAACACTGAAGCTTTCTTT
clone_size: many; v_call: TRBV3-1; j_call: TRBJ2-7; cdr3_length: 10; d_call: .; cdr3_aa: CASGGYEQYF; cdr3_nt: TGTGCCAGCGGAGGTTATGAGCAGTACTTC
clone_size: .; v_call: TRBV27; j_call: TRBJ1-2; cdr3_length: 12; d_call: .; cdr3_aa: CASSIQGFGYTF; cdr3_nt: TGTGCCAGCAGTATACAGGGTTTTGGCTACACCTTC
clone_size: once; v_call: TRBV7-2; j_call: TRBJ1-4; cdr3_length: 15; d_call: TRBD1; cdr3_aa: CASSLVGDRYEKLFF; cdr3_nt: TGTGCCAGCAGCTTAGTTGGGGACAGATATGAAAAACTGTTTTTT
clone_size: many; v_call: TRBV29-1; j_call: TRBJ2-3; cdr3_length: 12; d_call: .; cdr3_aa: CSAQTDTDTQYF; cdr3_nt: TGCAGCGCGCAAACTGACACAGATACGCAGTATTTT
clone_size: .; v_call: TRBV2; j_call: TRBJ1-2; cdr3_length: 13; d_call: .; cdr3_aa: CASSERQGAGYTF; cdr3_nt: TGTGCCAGCAGTGAGAGGCAGGGAGCGGGCTACACCTTC
clone_size: .; v_call: TRBV6-2/TRBV6-3; j_call: TRBJ2-3; cdr3_length: 16; d_call: TRBD2; cdr3_aa: CASSYIAGAFADTQYF; cdr3_nt: TGTGCCAGCAGTTACATAGCGGGGGCATTCGCGGATACGCAGTATTTT
clone_size: .; v_call: TRBV6-1; j_call: TRBJ1-1; cdr3_length: 16; d_call: .; cdr3_aa: CASSEEAGFMNTEAFF; cdr3_nt: TGTGCCAGCAGTGAAGAGGCTGGGTTCATGAACACTGAAGCTTTCTTT
clone_size: few; v_call: TRBV25-1; j_call: TRBJ1-2; cdr3_length: 15; d_call: .; cdr3_aa: CASSSGAATQYGYTF; cdr3_nt: TGTGCCAGCAGTTCCGGGGCCGCCACCCAGTATGGCTACACCTTC
clone_size: once; v_call: TRBV7-9; j_call: TRBJ2-1; cdr3_length: 16; d_call: TRBD2; cdr3_aa: CASSPRRTSGGDEQFF; cdr3_nt: TGTGCCAGCAGCCCTAGAAGGACTAGCGGGGGCGATGAGCAGTTCTTC
clone_size: .; v_call: TRBV10-3; j_call: TRBJ2-1; cdr3_length: 18; d_call: TRBD2; cdr3_aa: CAIGEARALAGVYNEQFF; cdr3_nt: TGTGCCATCGGTGAGGCGAGAGCACTAGCGGGAGTCTACAATGAGCAGTTCTTC
clone_size: .; v_call: TRBV5-8; j_call: TRBJ1-1; cdr3_length: 15; d_call: TRBD1; cdr3_aa: CASSFRRQGGTEAFF; cdr3_nt: TGTGCCAGCAGCTTCCGACGACAGGGGGGCACTGAAGCTTTCTTT
clone_size: .; v_call: TRBV28; j_call: TRBJ2-7; cdr3_length: 12; d_call: .; cdr3_aa: CASSILAYEQYF; cdr3_nt: TGTGCCAGCAGTATACTGGCCTACGAGCAGTACTTC
clone_size: .; v_call: TRBV6-5; j_call: TRBJ1-6; cdr3_length: 13; d_call: .; cdr3_aa: CASSYQVNSPLHF; cdr3_nt: TGTGCCAGCAGTTACCAGGTGAATTCACCCCTCCACTTT
clone_size: once; v_call: TRBV4-1; j_call: TRBJ1-3; cdr3_length: 15; d_call: .; cdr3_aa: CASSQDRGAGNTIYF; cdr3_nt: TGCGCCAGCAGCCAAGATCGGGGCGCTGGAAACACCATATATTTT
clone_size: few; v_call: TRBV7-2; j_call: TRBJ1-2; cdr3_length: 13; d_call: .; cdr3_aa: CASSVPSGYGYTF; cdr3_nt: TGTGCCAGCAGCGTACCCTCGGGGTATGGCTACACCTTC
clone_size: .; v_call: TRBV11-3; j_call: TRBJ2-5; cdr3_length: 15; d_call: .; cdr3_aa: CASSRRGGLSETQYF; cdr3_nt: TGTGCCAGCAGCCGGCGCGGGGGCCTTAGCGAGACCCAGTACTTC
clone_size: .; v_call: TRBV6-2/TRBV6-3; j_call: TRBJ2-5; cdr3_length: 14; d_call: .; cdr3_aa: CACARRERGETQYF; cdr3_nt: TGTGCCTGCGCGCGACGGGAGAGGGGAGAGACCCAGTACTTC
clone_size: .; v_call: TRBV18; j_call: TRBJ2-2; cdr3_length: 15; d_call: .; cdr3_aa: CASSPISGHTGELFF; cdr3_nt: TGTGCCAGCTCACCAATTTCGGGGCACACCGGGGAGCTGTTTTTT
clone_size: .; v_call: TRBV20-1; j_call: TRBJ2-2; cdr3_length: 15; d_call: .; cdr3_aa: CSANRAGTNTGELFF; cdr3_nt: TGCAGTGCTAACCGGGCCGGGACAAACACCGGGGAGCTGTTTTTT
clone_size: .; v_call: TRBV15; j_call: TRBJ2-3; cdr3_length: 16; d_call: TRBD1; cdr3_aa: CATSRDRQGLTDTQYF; cdr3_nt: TGTGCCACCAGCAGAGATCGACAGGGCCTCACAGATACGCAGTATTTT
clone_size: few; v_call: TRBV29-1; j_call: TRBJ2-3; cdr3_length: 14; d_call: .; cdr3_aa: CSVAPLLSTDTQYF; cdr3_nt: TGCAGCGTCGCACCATTACTCAGCACAGATACGCAGTATTTT
clone_size: few; v_call: TRBV15; j_call: TRBJ2-2; cdr3_length: 15; d_call: .; cdr3_aa: CATSREGSNTGELFF; cdr3_nt: TGTGCCACCAGCAGAGAAGGGTCGAACACCGGGGAGCTGTTTTTT
clone_size: .; v_call: TRBV11-2; j_call: TRBJ2-1; cdr3_length: 15; d_call: TRBD2; cdr3_aa: CASSVGLAGNNEQFF; cdr3_nt: TGTGCCAGCAGCGTAGGGCTAGCGGGGAACAATGAGCAGTTCTTC
clone_size: few; v_call: TRBV4-1; j_call: TRBJ1-5; cdr3_length: 16; d_call: .; cdr3_aa: CASSQDSRGSGQPQHF; cdr3_nt: TGCGCCAGCAGCCAAGATAGCAGGGGTTCAGGGCAGCCCCAGCATTTT
clone_size: few; v_call: TRBV18; j_call: TRBJ2-7; cdr3_length: 13; d_call: .; cdr3_aa: CASSPGAAYEQYF; cdr3_nt: TGTGCCAGCTCACCAGGGGCAGCCTACGAGCAGTACTTC
clone_size: .; v_call: TRBV7-2; j_call: TRBJ2-3; cdr3_length: 16; d_call: .; cdr3_aa: CASRPSRGGLSDTQYF; cdr3_nt: TGTGCCAGCAGACCGAGTAGGGGGGGCCTTTCAGATACGCAGTATTTT
clone_size: once; v_call: TRBV4-2; j_call: TRBJ2-3; cdr3_length: 14; d_call: .; cdr3_aa: CASSQGLVADTQYF; cdr3_nt: TGTGCCAGCAGCCAAGGACTAGTGGCAGATACGCAGTATTTT
clone_size: .; v_call: TRBV2; j_call: TRBJ2-3; cdr3_length: 15; d_call: TRBD1; cdr3_aa: CASSKTGTETDTQYF; cdr3_nt: TGTGCCAGCAGTAAAACCGGGACAGAGACAGATACGCAGTATTTT
clone_size: .; v_call: TRBV29-1; j_call: TRBJ2-2; cdr3_length: 14; d_call: .; cdr3_aa: CSVVLSLNTGELFF; cdr3_nt: TGCAGCGTTGTGCTCTCCCTGAACACCGGGGAGCTGTTTTTT
clone_size: .; v_call: TRBV18; j_call: TRBJ2-1; cdr3_length: 15; d_call: .; cdr3_aa: CASSPGTPPDNEQFF; cdr3_nt: TGTGCCAGCTCACCAGGGACCCCCCCCGACAATGAGCAGTTCTTC
clone_size: .; v_call: TRBV18; j_call: TRBJ2-5; cdr3_length: 13; d_call: .; cdr3_aa: CASSPRLRETQYF; cdr3_nt: TGTGCCAGCTCACCAAGGTTGCGTGAGACCCAGTACTTC
clone_size: .; v_call: TRBV20-1; j_call: TRBJ2-3; cdr3_length: 14; d_call: TRBD2; cdr3_aa: CSATSGREADTQYF; cdr3_nt: TGCAGTGCTACAAGCGGGAGGGAAGCAGATACGCAGTATTTT
clone_size: once; v_call: TRBV20-1; j_call: TRBJ2-3; cdr3_length: 15; d_call: .; cdr3_aa: CSVLPPPQGTDTQYF; cdr3_nt: TGCAGTGTTCTCCCCCCACCCCAGGGCACAGATACGCAGTATTTT
clone_size: .; v_call: TRBV4-1; j_call: TRBJ2-7; cdr3_length: 14; d_call: TRBD1; cdr3_aa: CASSQEGRGYEQYF; cdr3_nt: TGCGCCAGCAGCCAAGAGGGCAGGGGGTACGAGCAGTACTTC
clone_size: many; v_call: TRBV3-1; j_call: TRBJ1-5; cdr3_length: 15; d_call: TRBD1; cdr3_aa: CASSQGTGRNQPQHF; cdr3_nt: TGTGCCAGCAGCCAAGGGACAGGGCGTAATCAGCCCCAGCATTTT
clone_size: .; v_call: TRBV25-1; j_call: TRBJ1-2; cdr3_length: 18; d_call: .; cdr3_aa: CASSELRPALFNPGGYTF; cdr3_nt: TGTGCCAGCAGTGAATTAAGACCTGCTTTATTCAATCCTGGAGGCTACACCTTC
clone_size: few; v_call: TRBV28; j_call: TRBJ2-7; cdr3_length: 14; d_call: .; cdr3_aa: CASSLGHLSYEQYF; cdr3_nt: TGTGCCAGCAGCTTGGGGCACCTCTCCTACGAGCAGTACTTC
clone_size: few; v_call: TRBV7-8; j_call: TRBJ1-1; cdr3_length: 14; d_call: .; cdr3_aa: CASSKTGRNTEAFF; cdr3_nt: TGTGCCAGCAGCAAAACAGGGCGAAACACTGAAGCTTTCTTT
clone_size: .; v_call: TRBV28; j_call: TRBJ2-1; cdr3_length: 14; d_call: .; cdr3_aa: CASSVSGLYNEQFF; cdr3_nt: TGTGCCAGCAGTGTGTCAGGTCTCTACAATGAGCAGTTCTTC
clone_size: .; v_call: TRBV20-1; j_call: TRBJ2-5; cdr3_length: 15; d_call: TRBD1; cdr3_aa: CSARNVRGQVETQYF; cdr3_nt: TGCAGTGCTAGAAATGTCAGGGGGCAGGTGGAGACCCAGTACTTC
clone_size: few; v_call: TRBV6-5; j_call: TRBJ2-5; cdr3_length: 13; d_call: TRBD1; cdr3_aa: CASTEIQGETQYF; cdr3_nt: TGTGCCAGCACCGAAATACAGGGGGAGACCCAGTACTTC
clone_size: .; v_call: TRBV19; j_call: TRBJ2-3; cdr3_length: 12; d_call: .; cdr3_aa: CASSILGDTQYF; cdr3_nt: TGTGCCAGTAGTATCTTGGGAGATACGCAGTATTTT
clone_size: .; v_call: TRBV4-1; j_call: TRBJ1-2; cdr3_length: 16; d_call: .; cdr3_aa: CASSQDSMVSNYGYTF; cdr3_nt: TGCGCCAGCAGCCAAGACTCGATGGTCTCTAACTATGGCTACACCTTC
clone_size: .; v_call: TRBV2; j_call: TRBJ2-5; cdr3_length: 18; d_call: .; cdr3_aa: CASSQPGLQGGSQETQYF; cdr3_nt: TGTGCCAGCAGTCAACCCGGACTGCAAGGGGGTTCGCAAGAGACCCAGTACTTC
clone_size: many; v_call: TRBV6-6; j_call: TRBJ2-3; cdr3_length: 16; d_call: .; cdr3_aa: CASTPPGGQGTDTQYF; cdr3_nt: TGTGCCAGCACCCCGCCCGGGGGGCAGGGCACAGATACGCAGTATTTT
clone_size: .; v_call: TRBV15; j_call: TRBJ2-1; cdr3_length: 14; d_call: .; cdr3_aa: CATGGDTSYNEQFF; cdr3_nt: TGTGCCACGGGGGGTGATACCTCCTACAATGAGCAGTTCTTC
clone_size: .; v_call: TRBV28; j_call: TRBJ2-3; cdr3_length: 17; d_call: TRBD2; cdr3_aa: CASSSPFSGGAVDTQYF; cdr3_nt: TGTGCCAGCAGTTCCCCCTTTAGCGGGGGGGCGGTAGATACGCAGTATTTT